The rows below give T cell receptor beta chains drawn from one sample of a study of response to subunit inactivated influenza vaccine. TCRdb ran MiXCR on the RT-PCR reads and lists one entry per CDR3 protein. This sample carries hundreds of thousands of distinct CDR3 sequences, 12% to 15% of them seen once, and the ten largest clones take around 7.6%. The input for sequencing was PBMCs from blood, taken 14 to 15 days before vaccination. The origin of the receptors is a man aged 50-59 years who received an inactivated influenza vaccine. CDR3s include the opening cysteine and the closing phenylalanine or tryptophan. A D gene is named only where the DNA matches it firmly. Size is stated for part of the rows, as once, few or many counts, or as a class when the clone is expanded.

j_call v_call clone_size d_call cdr3_aa cdr3_nt
TRBJ2-2 TRBV12-3/TRBV12-4 few . CASSFMGTNTGELFF TGTGCCAGCAGTTTCATGGGGACGAACACCGGGGAGCTGTTTTTT
TRBJ2-7 TRBV6-2/TRBV6-3 few . CASSALGFEQYF TGTGCCAGCTCGGCTTTAGGCTTCGAGCAGTACTTC
TRBJ1-1 TRBV6-1 few TRBD1 CASRTGGGLSEAFF TGTGCCAGCAGGACAGGGGGCGGGCTCTCTGAAGCTTTCTTT
TRBJ2-3 TRBV27 . TRBD2 CASSPGAGGAFDTQYF TGTGCCAGCAGTCCCGGGGCCGGGGGGGCGTTTGATACGCAGTATTTT
TRBJ2-5 TRBV5-1 . TRBD1 CASSLTGTGEETQYF TGCGCCAGCAGCTTAACCGGGACAGGGGAAGAGACCCAGTACTTC
TRBJ1-4 TRBV28 . TRBD1 CASSTTGANEKLFF TGTGCCAGCAGTACGACAGGGGCTAATGAAAAACTGTTTTTT
TRBJ1-2 TRBV6-1 . . CASSESRLYGYTF TGTGCCAGCAGTGAATCGCGGCTCTATGGCTACACCTTC
TRBJ2-7 TRBV28 . TRBD1 CASRTGQSSYEQYF TGTGCCAGCAGGACGGGACAGAGCTCCTACGAGCAGTACTTC
TRBJ2-1 TRBV6-5 . . CASSYSPRTASRTGNEQFF TGTGCCAGCAGTTACAGTCCCCGGACCGCAAGTCGAACGGGGAATGAGCAGTTCTTC
TRBJ2-5 TRBV5-6 . . CASSSTPLARETQYF TGTGCCAGCAGCAGCACCCCACTAGCAAGGGAGACCCAGTACTTC
TRBJ2-2 TRBV11-1 . . CASSHTAGLLQNTGELFF TGTGCCAGCAGCCATACTGCCGGACTTCTTCAAAACACCGGGGAGCTGTTTTTT
TRBJ1-5 TRBV23-1 . TRBD1 CASSQDNRDRGHGGNQPQHF TGCGCCAGCAGTCAAGATAACCGGGACAGGGGGCATGGCGGCAATCAGCCCCAGCATTTT
TRBJ1-5 TRBV7-2 few . CASSTRDSNQPQHF TGTGCCAGCAGCACCCGGGACAGCAATCAGCCCCAGCATTTT
TRBJ2-6 TRBV2 . . CASSPGLGGSGANVLTF TGTGCCAGTAGTCCGGGACTCGGGGGCTCTGGGGCCAACGTCCTGACTTTC
TRBJ2-5 TRBV24-1 few TRBD1 CATSDLGQGWETQYF TGTGCCACCAGTGACCTTGGACAGGGGTGGGAGACCCAGTACTTC
TRBJ1-2 TRBV18 few TRBD1 CASSPVAGGSNYGYTF TGTGCCAGCTCACCAGTCGCAGGGGGATCAAACTATGGCTACACCTTC